The 13 T cell receptor beta chains below were found in one sample sequenced in a study of blood T cell repertoires in COVID-19. Clones were read by immunoSEQ multiplex PCR, and TCRdb kept only the in-frame ones, dropping some. The data contain some 180,000 clones, over 70% of them seen just once; the ten biggest clones take up around an eighth. The sequenced material came from PBMCs or T cells enriched from blood (not recorded which). Receptor source: a man between 60 and 70 years old who had been exposed to COVID-19.

This clone showed up just a few times. The V gene is TRBV4-1, the J gene TRBJ2-5, with D possibly being TRBD2 (5 bases). The germline V and J ends were trimmed by 2 bases and 6 bases, with 16 bases remaining between them. The CDR3 runs 15 residues. Germline loops: CDR1 MGHRA, CDR2 YSYEKL. This CDR3 is CASSQTSERRKTQYF. CDR3 DNA sequence: TGCGCCAGCAGCCAAACGTCGGAGCGGAGGAAGACCCAGTACTTC.

This clone was seen once. The chain employs TRBV6-1 and TRBJ1-1; weak D call: TRBD1 (5 bases). Germline V CDR1 and CDR2: MNHNS, SASEGT. The V gene lost 2 bases and the J gene lost 4 bases, with 11 bases spanning the gap. CDR3 size: 14 residues. This chain's CDR3 is CASSERTGPTEAFF. In DNA, the CDR3 is TGTGCCAGCAGTGAACGTACAGGCCCCACTGAAGCTTTCTTT.

This clone came up once. The chain carries TRBV19 and TRBJ1-2; TRBD1 aligns across 12 bases. The CDR3 loop spans 13 amino acids. V shed 9 bases, J shed 4 bases, and the junction held 3 bases outside the gene matches. CDR1 LNHDA and CDR2 SQIVND come from the germline V gene (reference sequence). CDR3 protein: CASRDRGPYGYTF. As DNA, the CDR3 is TGTGCCAGCCGGGACAGGGGGCCCTATGGCTACACCTTC.

The rearrangement uses TRBV18 and TRBJ2-1; 13 bases fit TRBD2. CDR1 is KGHSH, CDR2 LQKENI, per germline. The CDR3 consists of 15 residues. The V gene end was trimmed by 6 bases and the J gene end by 4 bases; junction bases not matched to a gene: 3. In nucleotides, the CDR3 is TGTGCCAGCTCGGCGGGACTAGCGGGGTACAATGAGCAGTTCTTC. It translates to CASSAGLAGYNEQFF.

The genes are TRBV28 and TRBJ2-7; 7 bases fit TRBD1. Germline assignment: CDR1 MDHEN and CDR2 SYDVKM. The V and J ends lost 2 bases and 3 bases, in that order; junction bases with no gene match: 13. CDR3 size: 17 residues. For the CDR3, the DNA is TGTGCCAGCAGTTTACATACAGGAATAGACAGGGTCTACGAGCAGTACTTC. This gives the protein CASSLHTGIDRVYEQYF.

The chain couples TRBV6-1 to TRBJ2-2; D may be TRBD2 (6 bases). The V gene lost 6 bases and the J gene lost 4 bases, with 15 bases spanning the gap. The CDR3 covers 15 residues. Per germline, CDR1 MNHNS and CDR2 SASEGT. Here the CDR3 reads CASSRTGLGTGELFF. CDR3 DNA sequence: TGTGCCAGCAGCCGGACGGGACTGGGCACCGGGGAGCTGTTTTTT.

This clone was seen ten or more times. The rearrangement joins TRBV5-1 to TRBJ2-7; 13 nucleotides align to TRBD2. CDR1 SGHRS and CDR2 YFSETQ come from the germline V gene. V gave up 4 bases and J gave up 5 bases; unmatched junction bases: 12. This CDR3 has 17 residues. The CDR3 DNA is TGCGCCAGCAGCCCGAGGACTAGCGGGAGTCAGAGAAACGAGCAGTACTTC. Its translation: CASSPRTSGSQRNEQYF. The whole variable domain, filled in from reference TRBV5-1 and TRBJ2-7, reads KAGVTQTPRYLIKTRGQQVTLSCSPISGHRSVSWYQQTPGQGLQFLFEYFSETQRNKGNFPGRFSGRQFSNSRSEMNVSTLELGDSALYLCASSPRTSGSQRNEQYFGPGTRLTVT.

The V gene is TRBV7-8, the J gene TRBJ2-7, with 7 bases identical to TRBD2. The CDR3 is made up of 15 amino acids. CDR1 SGHVS and CDR2 FQNEAQ come from the germline V gene. V shed 1 base and J 3 bases; nucleotides not matched to a gene: 6. The CDR3 DNA is TGTGCCAGCAGCTTAGATCGGGGGAGGGTCTACGAGCAGTACTTC. This translates into CASSLDRGRVYEQYF.

The J gene is TRBJ1-5, the V gene TRBV19; D call uncertain. Trimming took 3 bases from V and 4 from J, leaving 13 bases between them. The CDR3 spans 15 residues. Germline loops: CDR1 LNHDA, CDR2 SQIVND (reference sequence). The CDR3 DNA is TGTGCCAGTAGTATGGCGGCAAGCAGAAATCAGCCCCAGCATTTT. Translated: CASSMAASRNQPQHF.

The chain combines TRBV7-6 with TRBJ1-1, with 12 bases aligning to TRBD1. This CDR3 has 16 residues. Germline assignment: CDR1 SGHVS and CDR2 FNYEAQ. With V trimmed by 1 base and J by 5 bases, 5 bases remained unmatched. This CDR3 reads CASSLGDRGRGTEAFF. The CDR3 DNA is TGTGCCAGCAGCTTAGGGGACAGGGGGCGAGGTACTGAAGCTTTCTTT.

Many counts were recorded for this clone. The V and J genes are TRBV27 and TRBJ2-3; TRBD1 agrees at 8 bases. CDR3 size: 13 residues. From germline, CDR1 is MNHEY and CDR2 SMNVEV (reference sequence). Trimming at V came to 10 bases and at J to 6 bases, leaving 9 bases not matched to a gene. CDR3 in amino acids: CAISGGAFDTQYF. DNA of the CDR3: TGTGCCATCTCAGGGGGCGCTTTCGATACGCAGTATTTT.

In its sample, this clone was seen a few times. The V call is TRBV27, the J call TRBJ2-3; the D is unclear. V dropped 8 bases and J dropped 0 bases, with 9 bases sitting between them. This CDR3 has 13 residues. Germline CDR1 is MNHEY and CDR2 is SMNVEV (reference sequence). In DNA form, the CDR3 reads TGTGCCAGCGCTAGTTCTAGCACAGATACGCAGTATTTT. Its translation is CASASSSTDTQYF.

This sequence joins TRBV6-1 and TRBJ1-2; 8 nucleotides align to TRBD1. CDR3 length: 15 residues. Germline loops: CDR1 MNHNS, CDR2 SASEGT. V lost 3 bases to trimming and J lost 4 bases; unmatched junction nucleotides: 7. The CDR3 bases are TGTGCCAGCAGTGACCCGGGACAGGCCCTCTATGGCTACACCTTC. It is translated as CASSDPGQALYGYTF.